This T cell receptor (beta chain) was recovered during a study of T cell clonotyping in hematopoietic cell transplantation. As for the study in general: Recipient samples before transplant were obtained post-cytoreduction. Study-level findings and limits: Few recipient clonotypes overlapped donors; over 97% were de novo at given depth. After transplant, recipient diversity fell while pathologically expanded clonotypes grew through day 180. No sorting was done, leaving CD4 and CD8 contributions mixed.

Time point described: recipient sample about 28 days before transplant, after cytoreduction. Measured with immunoSEQ multiplex PCR; TCRdb has only the in-frame clones, and not every one. In the table there are approximately 46,000 clones, 70% to 90% of which are singletons. The CDR3 covers 13 residues. Per the germline V gene, CDR1 is LNHDA and CDR2 is SQIVND (reference sequence). Trimming pared 7 bases from V and 2 bases from J, leaving 11 bases between. As concerns this clone: Its target is not known.

This TCR was recovered from a man in his sixties with biphenotypic leukemia. Some clones in this sample may be carry-over from other donors' samples. This rearrangement joins TRBV19 to TRBJ1-1; no definite D call. Here the sequenced sample was peripheral blood mononuclear cells, taken before stem cell transplant. The chain's CDR3 is CASTLLINTEAFF. CDR3 coding DNA: TGTGCCAGTACCCTTTTAATTAACACTGAAGCTTTCTTT.